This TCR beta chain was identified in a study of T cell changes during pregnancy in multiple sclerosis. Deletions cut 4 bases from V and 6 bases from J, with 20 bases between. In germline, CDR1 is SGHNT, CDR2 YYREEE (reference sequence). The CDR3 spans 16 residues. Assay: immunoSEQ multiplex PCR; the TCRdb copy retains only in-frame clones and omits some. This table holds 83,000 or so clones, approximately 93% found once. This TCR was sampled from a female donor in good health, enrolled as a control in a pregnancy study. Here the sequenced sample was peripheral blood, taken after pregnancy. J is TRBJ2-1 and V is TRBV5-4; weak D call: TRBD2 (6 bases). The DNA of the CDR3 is TGTGCCAGCAGCCCTTGGGGCGGGAAAGGAATCAATGAGCAGTTCTTC. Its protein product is CASSPWGGKGINEQFF.